The 25 T cell receptor beta chains presented below share a single source sample, sequenced in a study of blood T cell repertoires in COVID-19. Libraries were prepared by immunoSEQ multiplex PCR; TCRdb keeps only in-frame clonotypes and omits some of them. Here the sample spans roughly 450,000 clones, roughly 87% being singletons. The sequenced sample consisted of PBMCs or T cells enriched from blood (not recorded which). These TCRs come from a man aged 18 to 30 who had recovered from COVID-19.

This sequence joins TRBV2 and TRBJ1-1, with 9 bases identical to TRBD1. The J segment lost 3 bases and the V segment lost 6 bases, leaving 8 bases of the junction unmatched. The CDR3 has 15 residues. Germline loops: CDR1 SNHLY, CDR2 FYNNEI. The CDR3 region has the DNA TGTGCCAGCAGGTGGACAGGGGAGACTTACACTGAAGCTTTCTTT. Translating it yields CASRWTGETYTEAFF.

The gene calls are TRBV30 and TRBJ2-7; weak D call: TRBD1 (6 bases). With 4 bases removed from V and 7 bases from J, the gap between germline ends came to 17 bases. This CDR3 has 13 residues. The V gene's germline CDR1 is GTSNPN and CDR2 SVGIG (reference sequence). The CDR3 protein is CAWKEQGATEQYF. In nucleotides, the CDR3 is TGTGCCTGGAAAGAACAGGGTGCTACTGAGCAGTACTTC.

The chain couples TRBV3-1 (or the pseudogene TRBV3-2) to TRBJ2-7; 8 nucleotides agree with TRBD2. Germline V lookup: CDR1 LGHDT, CDR2 YNNKEL (reference sequence). The CDR3 is made up of 17 amino acids. V lost 0 bases, J lost 4 bases, and 11 bases stayed unmatched. This CDR3 is CASSQEFRLANQYEQYF. The CDR3 DNA sequence: TGTGCCAGCAGCCAAGAGTTCCGACTAGCGAACCAATACGAGCAGTACTTC.

The chain couples TRBV27 to TRBJ2-7; 12 bases match TRBD2. Trimming removed 6 bases from V and 0 bases from J; junction bases left unmatched: 3. The CDR3 loop spans 15 amino acids. The germline gives CDR1 MNHEY, CDR2 SMNVEV (reference sequence). CDR3 bases: TGTGCCAGCAGCCTAGCGGGAGGGAGCTCCTACGAGCAGTACTTC. It encodes CASSLAGGSSYEQYF.

The CDR3 sequence: CASSYGFSDSKNTEAFF. Written as DNA, the CDR3 is TGTGCCAGCAGTTACGGATTTTCGGACAGCAAGAACACTGAAGCTTTCTTT. The V gene is TRBV6-2 or TRBV6-3, the J gene TRBJ1-1; D is perhaps TRBD1 (6 bases). The V and J ends lost 2 bases and 1 base respectively, with 17 bases between them. The CDR3 consists of 17 residues. CDR1 and CDR2 (germline): MNHEY, SVGEGT.

V is TRBV6-5 and J is TRBJ1-1; 7 bases are a match to TRBD1. The germline V gene encodes CDR1 MNHEY and CDR2 SVGAGI. The CDR3 runs to 15 residues. V shed 6 bases, J shed 0 bases, and the junction held 7 bases outside the gene matches. The CDR3 reads CASSRDRLMNTEAFF. In nucleotides, the CDR3 is TGTGCCAGCAGCCGGGACAGACTCATGAACACTGAAGCTTTCTTT.

V and J are TRBV7-6 and TRBJ2-5; 8 bases align to TRBD1. J gave up 2 bases and V 5 bases, and 1 base lay outside the gene matches. The CDR3 is 13 residues long. Germline-derived CDR1 and CDR2 are SGHVS and FNYEAQ. In nucleotides, the CDR3 is TGTGCCAGCAGCCGGACAGGGCAAGAGACCCAGTACTTC. Residues: CASSRTGQETQYF. Using reference TRBV7-6 and TRBJ2-5 for the parts outside the CDR3, the full variable domain is GAGVSQSPRYKVTKRGQDVALRCDPISGHVSLYWYRQALGQGPEFLTYFNYEAQQDKSGLPNDRFSAERPEGSISTLTIQRTEQRDSAMYRCASSRTGQETQYFGPGTRLLVL.

The chain carries TRBV19 and TRBJ1-2; 9 bases are a match to TRBD1. The CDR3 extends over 16 amino acids. Unmatched junction bases numbered 12, after V lost 5 bases and J lost 5 bases. CDR1 is LNHDA and CDR2 is SQIVND in the germline V gene (reference sequence). CDR3: CASSSDGTGRWYGYTF. CDR3 in DNA: TGTGCCAGTAGTTCAGACGGGACAGGGCGGTGGTATGGCTACACCTTC. Variable domain in full (rest from reference TRBV19 and TRBJ1-2): DGGITQSPKYLFRKEGQNVTLSCEQNLNHDAMYWYRQDPGQGLRLIYYSQIVNDFQKGDIAEGYSVSREKKESFPLTVTSAQKNPTAFYLCASSSDGTGRWYGYTFGSGTRLTVV.

The chain links TRBV4-1 to TRBJ1-2, with TRBD1 matching over 7 bases. The CDR3 runs 16 residues. The germline V gene has CDR1 MGHRA and CDR2 YSYEKL. After removal of 0 bases from V and 3 bases from J, the junction contained 7 bases not matched to a gene. The CDR3 DNA sequence: TGCGCCAGCAGCCAAGATCCGGGACAGTCCTACTATGGCTACACCTTC. Translated, it gives CASSQDPGQSYYGYTF.

The V call is TRBV30, the J call TRBJ2-7; 8 nucleotides agree with TRBD1. J lost 5 bases, V lost 2 bases, and 5 bases had no gene match. Germline V gene lookup returns CDR1 GTSNPN and CDR2 SVGIG (reference sequence). The CDR3 length is 13 residues. CDR3 region: CAWSMQGAHEQYF. The CDR3 DNA reads as TGTGCCTGGAGTATGCAGGGGGCCCACGAGCAGTACTTC.

V gene TRBV19 combines with J gene TRBJ1-1; TRBD1 matches at 9 bases. This CDR3 is 14 amino acids long. Unmatched junction bases numbered 1, after V lost 5 bases and J lost 0 bases. Germline CDR1 reads LNHDA; CDR2 reads SQIVND (reference sequence). In nucleotides, the CDR3 is TGTGCCAGTAGTTGGGACAGGGTGAACACTGAAGCTTTCTTT. The encoded protein is CASSWDRVNTEAFF.

This chain connects TRBV6-5 to TRBJ1-2, with 9 bases identical to TRBD1. The CDR3 sequence is 13 residues long. V trimming: 6 bases; J trimming: 3 bases; junction bases outside the gene matches: 2. Germline V gene lookup returns CDR1 MNHEY and CDR2 SVGAGI. The CDR3 region is CASRGTGHYGYTF. The CDR3 DNA reads as TGTGCCAGCAGGGGGACAGGGCACTATGGCTACACCTTC.

This clone was detected only once. The chain joins TRBV5-4 to TRBJ1-2; 8 bases match TRBD1. Germline trimming cut 5 bases from V and 4 bases from J; bases unmatched to any gene: 7. Per germline, CDR1 SGHNT and CDR2 YYREEE (reference sequence). The CDR3 sequence is 14 residues long. CDR3 nucleotides: TGTGCCAGCAGTGCAGGGGGCGCGGTCTATGGCTACACCTTC. Translating it yields CASSAGGAVYGYTF. Full variable domain (rest looked up from reference TRBV5-4 and TRBJ1-2): ETGVTQSPTHLIKTRGQQVTLRCSSQSGHNTVSWYQQALGQGPQFIFQYYREEENGRGNFPPRFSGLQFPNYSSELNVNALELDDSALYLCASSAGGAVYGYTFGSGTRLTVV.

CDR3 DNA: TGTGCTAGTGGTTTGGTACCGAGGGATGGCTACACCTTC. Encoded protein: CASGLVPRDGYTF. This sequence joins TRBV12-5 and TRBJ1-2; D gene unclear. Germline CDR1 is LGHNT and CDR2 is FRNRAP. V was clipped by 0 bases and J by 6 bases, with 8 bases between them. The CDR3 is 13 amino acids.

The chain links TRBV6-5 to TRBJ1-3; D unclear. Germline lookup yields CDR1 MNHEY and CDR2 SVGAGI. CDR3 size: 13 residues. V was trimmed by 9 bases and J by 0 bases, leaving 9 bases between them. The CDR3 protein is CASGRYSGNTIYF. DNA for the CDR3: TGTGCCAGTGGGAGATACTCTGGAAACACCATATATTTT.

The genes are TRBV7-3 and TRBJ2-1; 8 nucleotides line up with TRBD2. Germline CDR1 is SGHTA and CDR2 is FQGTGA. Unmatched junction bases numbered 12, after V lost 2 bases and J lost 6 bases. The CDR3 covers 17 residues. This CDR3 reads CASSLLSGTSDVNEQFF. As DNA, the CDR3 is TGTGCCAGCAGCTTATTGTCCGGGACTAGTGATGTCAATGAGCAGTTCTTC.

V gene TRBV7-9 combines with J gene TRBJ1-1, with 8 bases that match TRBD1. This CDR3 is built from 15 residues. The germline V gene encodes CDR1 SEHNR and CDR2 FQNEAQ (reference sequence). V shed 5 bases and J 3 bases; nucleotides not matched to a gene: 8. In DNA, the CDR3 is TGTGCCAGCAGCCCCGGACAGGGAGGAGACACTGAAGCTTTCTTT. Protein sequence: CASSPGQGGDTEAFF.

The table lists this clone with a count of one. The chain joins TRBV5-4 to TRBJ2-1, with D possibly being TRBD2 (6 bases). The CDR3 has 15 residues. V dropped 4 bases and J dropped 2 bases, with 13 bases sitting between them. CDR1 and CDR2 (germline): SGHNT, YYREEE (reference sequence). The CDR3: CASSPGTEPYNEQFF. The DNA for the CDR3 is TGTGCCAGCAGCCCCGGGACTGAGCCCTACAATGAGCAGTTCTTC.

This CDR3 reads CASSLFGAATNEKLFF. CDR3 DNA: TGTGCCAGCAGTTTATTTGGGGCGGCAACTAATGAAAAACTGTTTTTT. The rearrangement uses TRBV27 and TRBJ1-4, with a weak D call TRBD1 (5 bases). The CDR3 spans 16 residues. Deletions cut 1 base from V and 0 bases from J, with 9 bases between. From germline, CDR1 is MNHEY and CDR2 SMNVEV (reference sequence).

The gene calls are TRBV30 and TRBJ2-7; possible D gene TRBD2, 6 bases. CDR1 is GTSNPN, CDR2 SVGIG, per germline (reference sequence). The V end was cut by 6 bases, the J end by 2 bases, with 14 bases between. This CDR3 has 13 amino acids. The CDR3 sequence is CACIGDFTYEQYF. CDR3 DNA sequence: TGTGCCTGCATAGGGGACTTTACCTACGAGCAGTACTTC.

CDR3 loop: CASRTTGTKGNEQYF. CDR3 nucleotides: TGTGCCAGCAGGACCACAGGGACAAAAGGGAACGAGCAGTACTTC. The chain has TRBV6-5 and TRBJ2-7; D may be TRBD1 (6 bases). The V end lost 6 bases, the J end lost 5 bases, and 20 bases lay between the germline ends. The CDR3 runs 15 residues. CDR1 is MNHEY and CDR2 is SVGAGI in the germline V gene.

The rearrangement joins TRBV19 to TRBJ1-3, with TRBD1 identical over 7 bases. The V and J ends lost 5 bases and 1 base, in that order; junction bases with no gene match: 8. This CDR3 is built from 16 residues. CDR1 is LNHDA, CDR2 SQIVND, per germline (reference sequence). This CDR3 is CASSPPTGLSGNTIYF. CDR3 DNA sequence: TGTGCCAGTAGTCCGCCGACAGGGCTGTCTGGAAACACCATATATTTT. Based on the CDR3 plus reference TRBV19 and TRBJ1-3, the full variable domain is DGGITQSPKYLFRKEGQNVTLSCEQNLNHDAMYWYRQDPGQGLRLIYYSQIVNDFQKGDIAEGYSVSREKKESFPLTVTSAQKNPTAFYLCASSPPTGLSGNTIYFGEGSWLTVV.

This chain uses TRBV5-5 with TRBJ2-3; TRBD1 is a possible D gene (6 bases). Looked up from germline, CDR1 is SGHKS and CDR2 is YYEKEE (reference sequence). V shed 2 bases and J shed 1 base, with 14 bases lying between them. This CDR3 spans 16 amino acids. CDR3 amino acids: CASSFIRDKGTDTQYF. The CDR3 DNA reads as TGTGCCAGCAGCTTCATACGGGACAAAGGCACAGATACGCAGTATTTT.

The genes are TRBV27 and TRBJ2-7; 9 nucleotides agree with TRBD1. The germline CDR1 and CDR2 sequences are MNHEY and SMNVEV (reference sequence). The CDR3 extends over 16 amino acids. Germline trimming cut 8 bases from V and 9 bases from J; bases unmatched to any gene: 20. In DNA form, the CDR3 reads TGTGCCAGCGGCTGGCCCCCCGGACAGGGGCTCGGGGGGCAGTACTTC. Translation gives CASGWPPGQGLGGQYF.

This sequence joins TRBV28 and TRBJ1-5; possible D gene TRBD1, 6 bases. Per germline, CDR1 MDHEN and CDR2 SYDVKM. The length of the CDR3 is 16 residues. Trimming took off 2 bases at V and 2 bases at J, with 13 bases between the two ends. The CDR3 sequence is CASSLEQGWGNQPQHF. The CDR3 coding sequence is TGTGCCAGCAGTTTAGAACAGGGTTGGGGCAATCAGCCCCAGCATTTT.